Listed below are T cell receptor beta chains from one sample, sequenced in a study of OX40 agonist ivuxolimab in advanced cancers. The assay was immunoSEQ multiplex PCR, and TCRdb's table has in-frame clones only and misses some. The data show tens of thousands of clones, roughly four fifths seen once. The specimen was CD4+ or CD8+ T cells sorted from blood, collected in a trial of the OX40 agonist ivuxolimab. The source of these receptors is an adult with an advanced solid tumor such as melanoma, head and neck, liver or kidney cancer. Each CDR3 is given with its conserved first and last residue. The D gene is left open where the match is weak. Not every row has a clone size; where given, it reads once, few, many or a size class.

TRBJ1-2	.	TRBV7-2	.	CASSPGLSRGYGYTF	TGTGCCAGCAGCCCGGGACTTTCCCGGGGCTATGGCTACACCTTC
TRBJ1-3	few	TRBV6-5	.	CASLAGSGNTIYF	TGTGCCAGCCTCGCTGGCTCTGGAAACACCATATATTTT
TRBJ2-2	.	TRBV10-1	.	CASSGDRSGTGELFF	TGCGCCAGCAGCGGGGATCGATCGGGCACCGGGGAGCTGTTTTTT
TRBJ1-1	few	TRBV9	.	CASSVDGNTEAFF	TGTGCCAGCAGCGTAGATGGGAACACTGAAGCTTTCTTT
TRBJ2-5	.	TRBV7-3	TRBD2	CASSFSGRGETQYF	TGTGCCAGCAGCTTTAGCGGGAGGGGAGAGACCCAGTACTTC
TRBJ2-5	.	TRBV7-9	.	CASSPAAETQYF	TGTGCCAGCAGCCCAGCGGCAGAGACCCAGTACTTC
TRBJ1-3	.	TRBV4-3	.	CASSQEAGSANTIYF	TGCGCCAGCAGCCAAGAGGCAGGGAGCGCGAACACCATATATTTT
TRBJ1-4	.	TRBV6-1	TRBD1	CASSPRTGGEKLFF	TGTGCCAGCAGCCCCCGGACAGGGGGGGAAAAACTGTTTTTT
TRBJ1-1	.	TRBV11-2	.	CASSLDQRGFSTEAFF	TGTGCCAGCAGCTTAGATCAAAGGGGTTTTAGCACTGAAGCTTTCTTT
TRBJ1-5	few	TRBV28	.	CASSLGNQPQHF	TGTGCCAGCAGTTTAGGCAATCAGCCCCAGCATTTT
TRBJ1-6	.	TRBV9	TRBD1	CASSAGRGQGFGSPLHF	TGTGCCAGCAGCGCTGGGAGGGGACAGGGCTTCGGTTCACCCCTCCACTTT
TRBJ1-2	.	TRBV19	.	CASSISGERIYGYTF	TGTGCCAGTAGTATATCGGGGGAAAGAATCTATGGCTACACCTTC
TRBJ1-1	.	TRBV27	.	CASSLKNTEAFF	TGTGCCAGCAGTTTAAAGAACACTGAAGCTTTCTTT
TRBJ1-6	.	TRBV7-2	.	CASSSQRGRNSPLHF	TGTGCCAGCAGCTCACAACGGGGGAGGAATTCACCCCTCCACTTT
TRBJ1-1	.	TRBV30	TRBD1	CAWSPETGQGYVNTEAFF	TGTGCCTGGAGTCCCGAGACCGGACAGGGTTATGTGAACACTGAAGCTTTCTTT
TRBJ2-3	.	TRBV10-2	.	CASTDYFTDTQYF	TGCGCCAGCACCGACTACTTCACAGATACGCAGTATTTT
TRBJ2-1	.	TRBV30	TRBD2	CAGRTSGDNEQFF	TGTGCCGGCCGGACTAGCGGGGACAATGAGCAGTTCTTC
TRBJ2-7	.	TRBV5-6	.	CASRPGDPSSYEQYF	TGTGCCAGCCGCCCTGGGGATCCGAGCTCCTACGAGCAGTACTTC
TRBJ2-7	.	TRBV5-1	.	CASSLVVGPAAYEQYF	TGCGCCAGCAGCTTGGTCGTAGGCCCCGCCGCGTACGAGCAGTACTTC
TRBJ2-7	.	TRBV6-5	.	CASSSQGTASYEQYF	TGTGCCAGCAGTTCCCAGGGGACTGCGTCCTACGAGCAGTACTTC
TRBJ2-5	few	TRBV4-2	.	CASSPEYGETQYF	TGTGCCAGCAGCCCGGAATATGGAGAGACCCAGTACTTC
TRBJ2-2	few	TRBV5-1	TRBD2	CASSSPGGGGTGELFF	TGCGCCAGCAGCTCCCCCGGGGGGGGCGGCACCGGGGAGCTGTTTTTT
TRBJ1-1	.	TRBV7-2	.	CAGSLRPLNTEAFF	TGTGCCGGCAGCTTACGGCCTCTGAACACTGAAGCTTTCTTT
TRBJ1-4	.	TRBV19	TRBD1	CASSTAGTGVEKLFF	TGTGCCAGTAGTACAGCCGGGACAGGGGTTGAAAAACTGTTTTTT
TRBJ2-1	once	TRBV5-8	.	CASTALPVGEQFF	TGTGCCAGCACCGCGCTACCCGTGGGCGAGCAGTTCTTC
TRBJ2-7	.	TRBV6-6	TRBD1	CASSLTGTVHEQYF	TGTGCCAGCAGTTTGACAGGGACGGTCCACGAGCAGTACTTC
TRBJ1-1	.	TRBV5-6	.	CASSFRGSVWAFF	TGTGCCAGCAGCTTTAGGGGTTCGGTTTGGGCTTTCTTT
TRBJ1-1	.	TRBV2	.	CASGVQIDTEAFF	TGTGCCAGCGGAGTACAGATAGACACTGAAGCTTTCTTT
TRBJ2-5	.	TRBV7-2	TRBD1	CASSFQGAGFGETQYF	TGTGCCAGCAGCTTCCAGGGGGCAGGTTTCGGAGAGACCCAGTACTTC
TRBJ2-1	.	TRBV10-3	TRBD2	CAISETKLAGGPHEQFF	TGTGCCATCAGTGAGACTAAACTAGCGGGGGGGCCTCATGAGCAGTTCTTC
TRBJ2-7	.	TRBV6-1	TRBD2	CASSPGLVFYEQYF	TGTGCCAGCAGCCCGGGACTAGTTTTCTACGAGCAGTACTTC
TRBJ2-2	.	TRBV5-1	TRBD1	CASSRQGGNTGELFF	TGCGCCAGCTCCAGACAGGGGGGTAACACCGGGGAGCTGTTTTTT
TRBJ1-1	once	TRBV5-1	.	CASSLALRGATEAFF	TGCGCCAGCAGCTTGGCCCTCCGGGGGGCCACTGAAGCTTTCTTT
TRBJ1-1	few	TRBV25-1	.	CASSEYGVEAFF	TGTGCCAGCAGTGAATACGGGGTGGAAGCTTTCTTT
TRBJ1-4	.	TRBV6-1	TRBD1	CASREWTGKLGLFF	TGTGCCAGCAGGGAATGGACAGGGAAATTAGGACTGTTTTTT
TRBJ1-2	.	TRBV30	.	CAWSARSNYGYTF	TGTGCCTGGAGCGCCAGAAGTAACTATGGCTACACCTTC
TRBJ2-3	.	TRBV7-2	.	CASSPPEARSTDTQYF	TGTGCCAGCAGCCCACCGGAGGCGCGGAGCACAGATACGCAGTATTTT
TRBJ2-2	few	TRBV4-1	.	CASSQDGKPAGAGELFF	TGCGCCAGCAGCCAAGATGGAAAACCCGCAGGGGCCGGGGAGCTGTTTTTT
TRBJ2-7	.	TRBV28	TRBD1	CASSLTGGNGEQYF	TGTGCCAGCAGTTTGACAGGGGGTAATGGCGAGCAGTACTTC
TRBJ1-2	.	TRBV28	.	CASTDLVGYTF	TGTGCCAGCACGGACCTGGTCGGCTACACCTTC
TRBJ1-1	.	TRBV21-1	.	CASSARMAGNTEAFF	TGTGCCAGCAGCGCGAGAATGGCCGGGAACACTGAAGCTTTCTTT